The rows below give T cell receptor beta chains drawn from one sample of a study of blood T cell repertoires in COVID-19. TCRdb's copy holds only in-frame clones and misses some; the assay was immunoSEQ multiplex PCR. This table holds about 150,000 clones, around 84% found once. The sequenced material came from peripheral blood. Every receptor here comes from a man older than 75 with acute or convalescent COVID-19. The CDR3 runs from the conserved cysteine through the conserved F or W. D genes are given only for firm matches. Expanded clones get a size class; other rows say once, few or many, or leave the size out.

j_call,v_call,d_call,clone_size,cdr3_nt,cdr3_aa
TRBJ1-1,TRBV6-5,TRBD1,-,TGTGCCAGCAGTAAACAGGGGGACACTGAAGCTTTCTTT,CASSKQGDTEAFF
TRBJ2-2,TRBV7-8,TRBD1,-,TGTGCCAGCAGCTTACCGGGACAGGGCTGGACCGGGGAGCTGTTTTTT,CASSLPGQGWTGELFF
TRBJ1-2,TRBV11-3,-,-,TGTGCCAGCAGCCCAAATGACAGAAACTATGGCTACACCTTC,CASSPNDRNYGYTF
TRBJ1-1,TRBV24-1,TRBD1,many,TGTGCCACCAGTCAGGGACAGGGTCAATCTGAAGCTTTCTTT,CATSQGQGQSEAFF
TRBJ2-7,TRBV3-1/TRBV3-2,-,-,TGTGCCAGCAGCCAAGGAAGGGGAAAGAGCTCCTACGAGCAGTACTTC,CASSQGRGKSSYEQYF
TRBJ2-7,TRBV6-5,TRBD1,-,TGTGCCAGCAGATGGACAGGAAACTCCTACGAGCAGTACTTC,CASRWTGNSYEQYF
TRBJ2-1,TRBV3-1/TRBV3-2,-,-,TGTGCCAGCAGCCAAGAACTAGCAGGGGGAGGCGATGAGCAGTTCTTC,CASSQELAGGGDEQFF
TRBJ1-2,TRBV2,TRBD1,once,TGTGCCAGCGGGGGGACAGATTATGGCTACACCTTC,CASGGTDYGYTF
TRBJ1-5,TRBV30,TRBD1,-,TGTGCCTGGAGGGGCTACGGACAGGGGGCAGATCAGCCCCAGCATTTT,CAWRGYGQGADQPQHF
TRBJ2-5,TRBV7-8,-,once,TGTGCCAGCAGACCGGACTTTTGGCAAGAGACCCAGTACTTC,CASRPDFWQETQYF
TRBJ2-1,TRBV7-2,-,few,TGTGCCAGCAGCTTAGGGCTGGCGGGCAATGAGCAGTTCTTC,CASSLGLAGNEQFF
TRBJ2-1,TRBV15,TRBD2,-,TGTGCCACCAGCCGCAGGACTAGCGAAAGCTCCTACAATGAGCAGTTCTTC,CATSRRTSESSYNEQFF
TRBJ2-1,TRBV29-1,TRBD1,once,TGCAGAACGAGGGGGCTTGGGAACAATGAGCAGTTCTTC,CRTRGLGNNEQFF
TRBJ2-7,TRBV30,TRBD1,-,TGTGCGCTACGGCAGGGGGATTACGAGCAGTACTTC,CALRQGDYEQYF
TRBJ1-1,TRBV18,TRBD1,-,TGTGCCAGCTCAGAGGGACAGGTGAACACTGAAGCTTTCTTT,CASSEGQVNTEAFF
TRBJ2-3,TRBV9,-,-,TGTGCCAGCAGCAGTGGGGGCGGAGTTGCAGATACGCAGTATTTT,CASSSGGGVADTQYF
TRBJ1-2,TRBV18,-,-,TGTGCCAGCTCACCACAGCGAGACAGCGACCTCCAGAACACCTTC,CASSPQRDSDLQNTF
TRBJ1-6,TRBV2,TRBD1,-,TGTGCCAGCAGGATGGGACAGGGGGTTGATTCACCCCTCCACTTT,CASRMGQGVDSPLHF
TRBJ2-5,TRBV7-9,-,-,TGTGCCAGCAGCTTAGGACTAGTGGCGCAAGAGACCCAGTACTTC,CASSLGLVAQETQYF
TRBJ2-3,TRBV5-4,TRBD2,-,TGTGCCAGCAGCCCCCTAGCACCCACTAGCGGGTACACAGATACGCAGTATTTT,CASSPLAPTSGYTDTQYF
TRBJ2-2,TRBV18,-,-,TGTGCCAGCTCACCATTCCCAGGAAACACCGGGGAGCTGTTTTTT,CASSPFPGNTGELFF
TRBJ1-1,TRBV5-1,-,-,TGCGCCAGCAGCTTGGTCCTGAACGGGGAGAACACTGAAGCTTTCTTT,CASSLVLNGENTEAFF
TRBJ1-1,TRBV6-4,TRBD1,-,TGTGCCAGCAGTGGAACAGGGGGCGCGGACACTGAAGCTTTCTTT,CASSGTGGADTEAFF
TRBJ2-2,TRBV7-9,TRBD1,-,TGTGCCAGCAGCTTAACAGGGGACACCGGGGAGCTGTTTTTT,CASSLTGDTGELFF
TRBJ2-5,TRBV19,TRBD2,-,TGTGCCAGTAGTATTAAGTTTGAGCGGGGGGACCAAGAGACCCAGTACTTC,CASSIKFERGDQETQYF
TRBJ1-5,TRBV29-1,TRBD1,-,TGCAGCGTGGCCACAGGGGGAACCAATCAGCCCCAGCATTTT,CSVATGGTNQPQHF
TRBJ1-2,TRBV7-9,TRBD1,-,TGTGCCAGCAGCTTCGGACAGGGGGCTGAGGGCTACACCTTC,CASSFGQGAEGYTF
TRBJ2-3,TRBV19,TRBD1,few,TGTGCCAGTAGAACAGGGGGAAGGACAGATACGCAGTATTTT,CASRTGGRTDTQYF
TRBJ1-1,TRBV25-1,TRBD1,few,TGTGCCAGCAGTGGCTCCATGGGACAGAGTGAAGCTTTCTTT,CASSGSMGQSEAFF
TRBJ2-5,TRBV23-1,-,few,TGCGCCAGCAGTCAATCCGGAGCCCGTCGAGACCCTCCGACGAGGGCGGAGACCCAGTACTTC,CASSQSGARRDPPTRAETQYF
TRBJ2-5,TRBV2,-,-,TGTGCCAGCAGTGCCCTATACCGGGACATCAAAGAGACCCAGTACTTC,CASSALYRDIKETQYF
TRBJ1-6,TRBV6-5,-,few,TGTGCCAGCAGTTCCAGGGGCTCCTATAATTCACCCCTCCACTTT,CASSSRGSYNSPLHF
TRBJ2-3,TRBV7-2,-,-,TGTGCCAGCAGCTTAGGTTGGCTCGCGGCGACAGATACGCAGTATTTT,CASSLGWLAATDTQYF
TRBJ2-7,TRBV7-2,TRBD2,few,TGTGCCAGCAGCTTAGTGGCGGGGGGACCCACCTACGAGCAGTACTTC,CASSLVAGGPTYEQYF
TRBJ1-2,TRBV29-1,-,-,TGCAGCGTTGCGACATGGTATGGCTACACCTTC,CSVATWYGYTF
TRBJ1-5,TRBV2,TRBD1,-,TGTGCCAGCAGGGTGGACAGGGGGGGAAATCAGCCCCAGCATTTT,CASRVDRGGNQPQHF
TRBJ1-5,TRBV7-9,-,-,TGTGCCAGCAGCTTAGGAGGGCTGCCCCAGCATTTT,CASSLGGLPQHF
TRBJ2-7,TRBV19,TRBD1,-,TGTGCCAGTAGTACCCGGGGGACAGGTCTAACCTACGAGCAGTACTTC,CASSTRGTGLTYEQYF
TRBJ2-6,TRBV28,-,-,TGTGCCAGCAGTTGGTCCAGGGCGGCTGGGGCCAACGTCCTGACTTTC,CASSWSRAAGANVLTF
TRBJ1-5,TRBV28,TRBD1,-,TGTGCCAGCAGGACAGGGGGAGACGGTCAGCCCCAGCATTTT,CASRTGGDGQPQHF
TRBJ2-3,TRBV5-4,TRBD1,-,TGTGCCAGCAGCTTGGGACCGGGACAGGGAACCGATACGCAGTATTTT,CASSLGPGQGTDTQYF
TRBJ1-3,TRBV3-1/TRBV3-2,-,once,TGTGCCAGCAGCCCCGGGAGTTCTGGAAACACCATATATTTT,CASSPGSSGNTIYF
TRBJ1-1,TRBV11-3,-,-,TGTGCCAGCAGCCCAAGGAGGGCATTGATTACTGAAGCTTTCTTT,CASSPRRALITEAFF
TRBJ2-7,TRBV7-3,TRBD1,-,TGTGCCAGCAGTCCTCAGGGGGCCTCCTACGAGCAGTACTTC,CASSPQGASYEQYF
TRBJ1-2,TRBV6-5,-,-,TGTGCCAGCAGTCATCAGACTTCAAATAGCTATGGCTACACCTTC,CASSHQTSNSYGYTF
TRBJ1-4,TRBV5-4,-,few,TGTGCCAGCAGCTTGGACAGGAATGAAAAACTGTTTTTT,CASSLDRNEKLFF
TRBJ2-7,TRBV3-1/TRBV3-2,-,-,TGTGCCAGCAGCCAAGAGGCCCACGAGCAGTACTTC,CASSQEAHEQYF
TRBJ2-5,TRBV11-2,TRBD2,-,TGTGCCAGCAGCTTAAGGGGAGCGGGGGCGGGGGAGACCCAGTACTTC,CASSLRGAGAGETQYF
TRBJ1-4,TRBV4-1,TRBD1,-,TGCGCCAGCAGCCCCCCCGGGACAGGGGTTGAAAAACTGTTTTTT,CASSPPGTGVEKLFF
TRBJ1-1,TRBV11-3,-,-,TGTGCCAGCAGCTCCAGGGTGAACACTGAAGCTTTCTTT,CASSSRVNTEAFF
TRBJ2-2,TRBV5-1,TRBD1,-,TGCGCCACCCGGGATCGAGGGGGCGGCACCGGGGAGCTGTTTTTT,CATRDRGGGTGELFF
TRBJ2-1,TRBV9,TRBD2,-,TGTGCCAGCAGCGTAGCGGGGGGGCCAGGTGAGCAGTTCTTC,CASSVAGGPGEQFF
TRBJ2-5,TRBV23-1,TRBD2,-,TGCGCCAGCAGTCAGACGCCTAGCGGGGAGAACCAAGGGACCCAGTACTTC,CASSQTPSGENQGTQYF
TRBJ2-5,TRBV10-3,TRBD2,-,TGTGCCATCAGGCCGGTGAACGGGGGGGAAGAGACCCAGTACTTC,CAIRPVNGGEETQYF
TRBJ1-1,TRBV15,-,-,TGTGCCACCAGCAGAGCCGACAGGAACACTGAAGCTTTCTTT,CATSRADRNTEAFF